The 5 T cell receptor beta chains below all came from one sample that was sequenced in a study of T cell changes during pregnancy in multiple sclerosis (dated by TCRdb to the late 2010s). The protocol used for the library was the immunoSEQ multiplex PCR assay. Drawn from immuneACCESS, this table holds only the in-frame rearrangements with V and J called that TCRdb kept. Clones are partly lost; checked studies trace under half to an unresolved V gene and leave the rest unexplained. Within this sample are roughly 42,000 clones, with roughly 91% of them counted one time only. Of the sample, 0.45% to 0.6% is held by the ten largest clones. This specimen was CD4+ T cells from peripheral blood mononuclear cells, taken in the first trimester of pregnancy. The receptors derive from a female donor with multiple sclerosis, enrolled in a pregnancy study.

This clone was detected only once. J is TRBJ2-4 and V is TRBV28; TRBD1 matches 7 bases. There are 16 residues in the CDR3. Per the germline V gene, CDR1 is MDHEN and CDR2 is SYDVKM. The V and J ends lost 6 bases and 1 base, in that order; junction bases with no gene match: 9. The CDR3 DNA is TGTGCCAGCAGAGATGACAGGGCGAGGGCCAAAAACATTCAGTACTTC. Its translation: CASRDDRARAKNIQYF.

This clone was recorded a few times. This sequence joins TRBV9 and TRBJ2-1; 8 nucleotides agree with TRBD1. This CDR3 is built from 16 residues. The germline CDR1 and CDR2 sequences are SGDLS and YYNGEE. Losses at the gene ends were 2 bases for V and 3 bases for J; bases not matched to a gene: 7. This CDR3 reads CASSVGDRGVYNEQFF. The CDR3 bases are TGTGCCAGCAGCGTGGGAGACAGGGGTGTCTACAATGAGCAGTTCTTC.

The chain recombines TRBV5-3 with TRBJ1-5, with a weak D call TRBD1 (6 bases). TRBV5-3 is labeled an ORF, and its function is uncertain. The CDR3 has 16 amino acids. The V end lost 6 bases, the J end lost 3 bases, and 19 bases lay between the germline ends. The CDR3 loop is CARTETGGRSNQPQHF. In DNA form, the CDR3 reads TGTGCCAGAACCGAAACTGGGGGCAGGTCCAATCAGCCCCAGCATTTT.

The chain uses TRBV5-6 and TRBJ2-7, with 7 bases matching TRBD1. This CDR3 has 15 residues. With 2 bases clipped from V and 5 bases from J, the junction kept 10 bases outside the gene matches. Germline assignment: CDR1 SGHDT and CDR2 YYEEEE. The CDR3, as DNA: TGTGCCAGCAGCTTTAAGACAGGGTCGATCGACGAGCAGTACTTC. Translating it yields CASSFKTGSIDEQYF.

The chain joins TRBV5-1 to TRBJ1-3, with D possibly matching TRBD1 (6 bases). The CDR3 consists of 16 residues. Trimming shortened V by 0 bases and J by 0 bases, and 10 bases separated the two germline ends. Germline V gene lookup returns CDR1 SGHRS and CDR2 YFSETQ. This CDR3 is CASSLDRARSGNTIYF. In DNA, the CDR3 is TGCGCCAGCAGCTTGGACAGGGCCCGCTCTGGAAACACCATATATTTT. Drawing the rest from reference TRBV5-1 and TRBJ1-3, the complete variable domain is KAGVTQTPRYLIKTRGQQVTLSCSPISGHRSVSWYQQTPGQGLQFLFEYFSETQRNKGNFPGRFSGRQFSNSRSEMNVSTLELGDSALYLCASSLDRARSGNTIYFGEGSWLTVV.